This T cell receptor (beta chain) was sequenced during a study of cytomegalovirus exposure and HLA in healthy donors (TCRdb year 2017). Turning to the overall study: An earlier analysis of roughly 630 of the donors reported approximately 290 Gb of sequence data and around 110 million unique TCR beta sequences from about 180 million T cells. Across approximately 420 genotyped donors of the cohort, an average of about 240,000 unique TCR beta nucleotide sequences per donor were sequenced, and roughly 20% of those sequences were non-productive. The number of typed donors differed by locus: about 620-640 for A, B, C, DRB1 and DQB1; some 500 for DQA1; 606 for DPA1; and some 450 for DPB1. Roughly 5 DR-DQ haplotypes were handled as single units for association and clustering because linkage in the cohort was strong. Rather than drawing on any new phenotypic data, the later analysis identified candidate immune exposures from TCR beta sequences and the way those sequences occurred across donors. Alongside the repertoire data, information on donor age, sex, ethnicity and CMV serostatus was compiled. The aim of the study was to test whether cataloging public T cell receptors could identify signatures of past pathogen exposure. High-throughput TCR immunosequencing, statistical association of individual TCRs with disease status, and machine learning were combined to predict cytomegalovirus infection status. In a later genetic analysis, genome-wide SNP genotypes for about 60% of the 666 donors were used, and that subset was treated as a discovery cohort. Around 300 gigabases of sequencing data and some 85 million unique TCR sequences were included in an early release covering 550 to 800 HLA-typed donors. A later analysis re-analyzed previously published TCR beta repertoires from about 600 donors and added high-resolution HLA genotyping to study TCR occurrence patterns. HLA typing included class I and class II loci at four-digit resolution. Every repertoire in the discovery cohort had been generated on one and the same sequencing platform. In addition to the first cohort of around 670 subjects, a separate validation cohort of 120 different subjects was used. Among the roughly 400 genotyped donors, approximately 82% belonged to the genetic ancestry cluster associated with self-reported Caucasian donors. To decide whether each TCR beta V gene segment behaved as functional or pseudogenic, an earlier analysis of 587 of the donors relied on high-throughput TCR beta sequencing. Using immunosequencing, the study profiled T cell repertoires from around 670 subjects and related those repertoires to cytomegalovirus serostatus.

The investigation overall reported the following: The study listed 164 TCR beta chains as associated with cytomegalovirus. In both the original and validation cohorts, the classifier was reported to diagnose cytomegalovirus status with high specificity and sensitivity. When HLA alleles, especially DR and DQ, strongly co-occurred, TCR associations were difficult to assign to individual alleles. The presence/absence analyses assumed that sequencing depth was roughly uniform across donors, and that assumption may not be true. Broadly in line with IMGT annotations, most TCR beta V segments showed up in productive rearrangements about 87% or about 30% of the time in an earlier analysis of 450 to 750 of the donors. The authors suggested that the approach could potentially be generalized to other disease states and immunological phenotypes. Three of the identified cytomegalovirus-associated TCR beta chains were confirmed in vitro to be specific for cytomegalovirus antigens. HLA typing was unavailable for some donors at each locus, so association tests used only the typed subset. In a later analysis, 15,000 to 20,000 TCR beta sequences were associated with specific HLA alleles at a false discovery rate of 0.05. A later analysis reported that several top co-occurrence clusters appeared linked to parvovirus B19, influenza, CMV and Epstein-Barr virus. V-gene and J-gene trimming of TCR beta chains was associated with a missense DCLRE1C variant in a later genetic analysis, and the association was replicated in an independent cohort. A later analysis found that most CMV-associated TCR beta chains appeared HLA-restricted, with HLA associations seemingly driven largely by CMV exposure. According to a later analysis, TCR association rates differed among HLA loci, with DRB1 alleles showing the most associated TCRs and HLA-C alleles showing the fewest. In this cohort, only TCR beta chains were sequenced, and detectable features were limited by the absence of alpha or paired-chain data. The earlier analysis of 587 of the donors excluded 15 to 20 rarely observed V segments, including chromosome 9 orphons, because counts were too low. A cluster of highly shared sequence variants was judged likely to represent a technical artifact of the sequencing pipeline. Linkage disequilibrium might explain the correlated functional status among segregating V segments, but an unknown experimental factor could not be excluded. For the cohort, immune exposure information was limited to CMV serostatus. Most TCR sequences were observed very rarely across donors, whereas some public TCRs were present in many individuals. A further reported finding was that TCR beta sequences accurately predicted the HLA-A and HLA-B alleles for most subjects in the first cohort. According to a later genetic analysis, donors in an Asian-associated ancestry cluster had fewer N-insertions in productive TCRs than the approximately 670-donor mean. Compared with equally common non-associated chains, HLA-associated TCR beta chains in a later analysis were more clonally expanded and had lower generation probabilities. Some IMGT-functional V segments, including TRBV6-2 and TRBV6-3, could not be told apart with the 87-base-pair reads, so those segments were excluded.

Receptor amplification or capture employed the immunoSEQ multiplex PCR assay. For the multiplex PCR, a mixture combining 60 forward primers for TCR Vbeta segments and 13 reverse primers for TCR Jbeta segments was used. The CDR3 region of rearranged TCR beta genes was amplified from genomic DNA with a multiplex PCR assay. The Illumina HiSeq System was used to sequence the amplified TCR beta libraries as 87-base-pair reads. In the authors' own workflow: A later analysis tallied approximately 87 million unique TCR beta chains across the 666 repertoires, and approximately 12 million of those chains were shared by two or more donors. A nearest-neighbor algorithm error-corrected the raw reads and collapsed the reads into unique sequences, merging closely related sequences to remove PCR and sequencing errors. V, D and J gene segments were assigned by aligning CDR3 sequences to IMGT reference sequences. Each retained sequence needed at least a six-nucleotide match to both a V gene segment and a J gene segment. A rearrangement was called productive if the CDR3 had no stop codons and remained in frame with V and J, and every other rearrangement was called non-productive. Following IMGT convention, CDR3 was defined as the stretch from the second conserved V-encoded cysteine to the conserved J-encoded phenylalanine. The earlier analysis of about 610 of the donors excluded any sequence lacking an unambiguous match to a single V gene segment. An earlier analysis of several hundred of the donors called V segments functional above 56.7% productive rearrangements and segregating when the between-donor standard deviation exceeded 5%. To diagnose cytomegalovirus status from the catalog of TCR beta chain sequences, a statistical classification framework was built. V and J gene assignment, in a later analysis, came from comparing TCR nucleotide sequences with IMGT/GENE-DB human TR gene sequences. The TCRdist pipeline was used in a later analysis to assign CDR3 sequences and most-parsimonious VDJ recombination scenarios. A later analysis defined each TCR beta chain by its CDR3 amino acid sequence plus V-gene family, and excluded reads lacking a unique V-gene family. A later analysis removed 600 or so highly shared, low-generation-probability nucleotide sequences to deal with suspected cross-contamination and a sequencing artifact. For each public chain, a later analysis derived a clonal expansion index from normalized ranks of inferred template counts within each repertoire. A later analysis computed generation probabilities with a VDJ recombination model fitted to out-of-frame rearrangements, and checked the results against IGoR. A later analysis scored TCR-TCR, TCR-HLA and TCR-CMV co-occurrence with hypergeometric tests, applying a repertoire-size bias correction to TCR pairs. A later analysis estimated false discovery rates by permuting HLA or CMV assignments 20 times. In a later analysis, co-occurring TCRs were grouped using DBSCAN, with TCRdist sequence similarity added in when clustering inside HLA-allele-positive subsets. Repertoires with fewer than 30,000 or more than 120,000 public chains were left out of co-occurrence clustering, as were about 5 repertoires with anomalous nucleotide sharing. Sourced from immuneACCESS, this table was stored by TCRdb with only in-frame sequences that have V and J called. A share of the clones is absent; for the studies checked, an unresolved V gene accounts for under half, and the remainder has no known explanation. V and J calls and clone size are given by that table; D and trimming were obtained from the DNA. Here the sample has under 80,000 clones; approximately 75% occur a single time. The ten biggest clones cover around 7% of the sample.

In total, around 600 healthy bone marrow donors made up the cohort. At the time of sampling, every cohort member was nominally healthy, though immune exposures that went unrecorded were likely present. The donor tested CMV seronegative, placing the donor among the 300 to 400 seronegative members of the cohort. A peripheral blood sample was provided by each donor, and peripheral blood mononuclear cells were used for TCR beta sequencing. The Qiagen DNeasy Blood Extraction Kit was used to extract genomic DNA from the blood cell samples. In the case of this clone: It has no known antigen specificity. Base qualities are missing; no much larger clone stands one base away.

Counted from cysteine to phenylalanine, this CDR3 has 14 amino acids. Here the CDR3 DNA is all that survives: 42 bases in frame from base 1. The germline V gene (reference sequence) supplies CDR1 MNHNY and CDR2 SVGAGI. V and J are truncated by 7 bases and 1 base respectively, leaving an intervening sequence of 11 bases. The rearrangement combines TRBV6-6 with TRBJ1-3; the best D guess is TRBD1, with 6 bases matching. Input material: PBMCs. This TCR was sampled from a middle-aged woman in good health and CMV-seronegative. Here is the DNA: TGTGCCAGCACCATAGGGGGTTCTGGAAACACCATATATTTT. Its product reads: CASTIGGSGNTIYF.